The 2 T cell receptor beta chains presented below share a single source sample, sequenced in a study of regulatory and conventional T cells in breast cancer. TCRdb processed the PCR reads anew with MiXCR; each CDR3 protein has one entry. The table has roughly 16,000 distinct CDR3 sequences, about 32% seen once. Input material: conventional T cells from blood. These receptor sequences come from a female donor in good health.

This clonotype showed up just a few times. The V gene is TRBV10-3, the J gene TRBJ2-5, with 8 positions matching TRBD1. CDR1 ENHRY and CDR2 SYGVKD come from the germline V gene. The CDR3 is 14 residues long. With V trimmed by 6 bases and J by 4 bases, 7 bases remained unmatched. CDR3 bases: TGTGCCATCAGACCCGGACAGGGTGGAGAGACCCAGTACTTC. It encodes CAIRPGQGGETQYF.

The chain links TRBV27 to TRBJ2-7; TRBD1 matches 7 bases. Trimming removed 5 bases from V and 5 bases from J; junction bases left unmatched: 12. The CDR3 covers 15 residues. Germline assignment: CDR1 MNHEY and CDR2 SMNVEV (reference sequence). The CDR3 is CASSLTGSASHEQYF. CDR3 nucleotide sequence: TGTGCCAGCAGTCTGACAGGGTCCGCGAGCCACGAGCAGTACTTC.